The 32 T cell receptor beta chains listed next were all sequenced from one sample in a study of STAT5B mutations in CD4+ large granular lymphocyte leukemia. Clones were read by immunoSEQ multiplex PCR, and TCRdb kept only the in-frame ones, dropping some. The data contain 30,000 or so clones, around 85% of them singletons. Sample: CD4+ T cells from blood buffy coats. The receptors come from a human donor in good health.

V is TRBV7-2 and J is TRBJ2-6; D may correspond to TRBD1 or TRBD2 (5 bases each). The CDR3 length is 18 residues. The germline CDR1 and CDR2 sequences are SGHTA and FQGNSA. V dropped 5 bases and J dropped 0 bases, with 17 bases sitting between them. This chain's CDR3 is CASSPAGTGSSGANVLTF. The CDR3 DNA follows: TGTGCCAGCAGCCCTGCCGGGACGGGGAGCTCTGGGGCCAACGTCCTGACTTTC.

The chain is built from TRBV28 and TRBJ2-5; perhaps TRBD2 as D (5 bases). The CDR3 extends over 16 amino acids. Trimming shortened V by 3 bases and J by 5 bases, and 19 bases separated the two germline ends. Germline CDR1 MDHEN, CDR2 SYDVKM. This CDR3 is CASSFLGSMRVETQYF. DNA for the CDR3: TGTGCCAGCAGTTTCTTGGGTTCCATGAGGGTGGAGACCCAGTACTTC.

CDR3 nucleotides: TGTGCCTGGAGCATACCACAAACGAACACTGAAGCTTTCTTT. This gives the protein CAWSIPQTNTEAFF. The chain joins TRBV30 to TRBJ1-1; D gene uncertain. The germline V gene has CDR1 GTSNPN and CDR2 SVGIG (reference sequence). The length of the CDR3 is 14 residues. The germline V and J ends were trimmed by 3 bases and 1 base, with 12 bases remaining between them.

This clone was counted a single time. This chain links TRBV25-1 with TRBJ2-2; TRBD1 matches 9 bases. The junction had 6 bases not matched to a gene; V was cut back by 8 bases and J by 5 bases. From germline, CDR1 is MGHDK and CDR2 SYGVNS. CDR3 size: 14 residues. As DNA, the CDR3 is TGTGCCAGCGCTGGACAGGGGCGAACCGGGGAGCTGTTTTTT. Translating gives CASAGQGRTGELFF.

The J gene is TRBJ2-7, the V gene TRBV5-1; TRBD2 matches 11 bases. The CDR3 has 14 residues. The germline gives CDR1 SGHRS, CDR2 YFSETQ. With 5 bases clipped from V and 0 bases from J, the junction kept 1 base outside the gene matches. CDR3 DNA sequence: TGCGCCAGCAGTGGGACTAGCGGCTCCTACGAGCAGTACTTC. This translates into CASSGTSGSYEQYF.

The rearrangement uses TRBV29-1 and TRBJ2-7; no firm D call. Trimming stripped 1 base from V and 0 bases from J, with 10 bases between. The CDR3 runs 14 residues. In germline, CDR1 is SQVTM, CDR2 ANQGSEA. The CDR3 loop is CSVEVTGFSYEQYF. The CDR3, as DNA: TGCAGCGTTGAAGTTACCGGCTTCTCCTACGAGCAGTACTTC.

This chain connects TRBV7-9 to TRBJ2-5; perhaps D is TRBD1 or TRBD2 (5 bases each). The CDR3 extends over 15 amino acids. The germline V gene encodes CDR1 SEHNR and CDR2 FQNEAQ (reference sequence). V was pared by 1 base and J by 4 bases, with 13 bases between. This CDR3 is CASSLGGSSGETQYF. The CDR3 coding sequence is TGTGCCAGCAGCTTAGGGGGCTCGAGCGGAGAGACCCAGTACTTC.

Comment on this clone: Distinct nucleotide sequences in the sample also encode this CDR3. The J gene is TRBJ1-1, the V gene TRBV29-1, with 7 bases identical to TRBD1. Germline CDR1 is SQVTM and CDR2 is ANQGSEA. This CDR3 is built from 12 residues. The V and J ends lost 8 bases and 5 bases, in that order; junction bases with no gene match: 8. The CDR3, as DNA: TGCAGCATCCGACAGGGTGGGACTGAAGCTTTCTTT. Protein product: CSIRQGGTEAFF.

This clone has only one observation. This CDR3 reads CASSYVGYEQYF. In nucleotides, the CDR3 is TGTGCCAGCAGCTACGTCGGTTACGAGCAGTACTTC. The chain employs TRBV7-9 and TRBJ2-7; the D is unclear. V was cut by 4 bases and J by 4 bases, with 8 bases left in between. The germline V gene has CDR1 SEHNR and CDR2 FQNEAQ (reference sequence). This CDR3 comprises 12 residues.

The chain employs TRBV18 and TRBJ2-7, with D possibly being TRBD1 (6 bases). CDR3 size: 14 residues. Germline CDR1 KGHSH, CDR2 LQKENI. The V end lost 2 bases, the J end lost 6 bases, and 14 bases lay between the germline ends. CDR3 coding DNA: TGTGCCAGCTCACCAAGGAACGAAGGGGGCGAGCAGTACTTC. Protein sequence: CASSPRNEGGEQYF.

V gene TRBV18 combines with J gene TRBJ2-5; 8 bases align to TRBD2. The CDR3 loop spans 15 amino acids. V lost 0 bases and J lost 2; bases outside the gene matches: 2. The germline gives CDR1 KGHSH, CDR2 LQKENI. CDR3 sequence (DNA): TGTGCCAGCTCACCACCGGGACTAGATCAAGAGACCCAGTACTTC. Translating gives CASSPPGLDQETQYF.

The chain couples TRBV29-1 to TRBJ1-2, with D tentatively TRBD1 (6 bases). CDR1 is SQVTM, CDR2 ANQGSEA, per germline. V dropped 4 bases and J dropped 5 bases, with 17 bases sitting between them. The CDR3 spans 14 residues. The CDR3 sequence: CSVGPLRGAYGYTF. DNA for the CDR3: TGCAGCGTTGGCCCCCTACGGGGGGCATATGGCTACACCTTC.

The chain recombines TRBV5-1 with TRBJ2-3; D remains unclear. Trimming stripped 5 bases from V and 4 bases from J, with 11 bases between. The CDR3 loop spans 13 amino acids. Germline V gives CDR1 SGHRS, CDR2 YFSETQ. The CDR3 bases are TGCGCCAGCAGGCACTTCGGTCCAGATACGCAGTATTTT. Translated: CASRHFGPDTQYF.

This chain uses TRBV6-1 with TRBJ1-2, with a possible D match to TRBD1 (5 bases). With 4 bases removed from V and 8 bases from J, the gap between germline ends came to 14 bases. From germline, CDR1 is MNHNS and CDR2 SASEGT. This CDR3 has 13 amino acids. The chain's CDR3 is CASSVSGFQGYTF. The CDR3 DNA is TGTGCCAGCAGTGTTTCAGGGTTCCAAGGCTACACCTTC.

The genes are TRBV29-1 and TRBJ1-1, with unresolved D. The CDR3 extends over 14 amino acids. V lost 4 bases, J lost 1 base, and 13 bases lay in between. Germline loops: CDR1 SQVTM, CDR2 ANQGSEA. The CDR3 region is CSVGAQAKNTEAFF. For the CDR3, the DNA is TGCAGCGTTGGGGCGCAGGCCAAGAACACTGAAGCTTTCTTT.

The gene calls are TRBV5-1 and TRBJ1-1, with D unclear. Trimming pared 6 bases from V and 6 bases from J, leaving 18 bases between. The germline V gene has CDR1 SGHRS and CDR2 YFSETQ. The CDR3 sequence is 14 residues long. CDR3 residues: CASTPVQGGAEAFF. Written as DNA, the CDR3 is TGCGCCAGCACCCCCGTCCAAGGCGGCGCTGAAGCTTTCTTT.

This CDR3 is CASSLGGYRLWGEQFF. Here the CDR3 DNA reads TGTGCCAGCAGCTTGGGAGGTTACAGGCTCTGGGGTGAGCAGTTCTTC. The chain couples TRBV7-8 to TRBJ2-1; D is possibly TRBD2 (6 bases). The CDR3 runs 16 residues. The V gene lost 3 bases and the J gene lost 9 bases, with 21 bases spanning the gap. Germline CDR1 reads SGHVS; CDR2 reads FQNEAQ.

The chain employs TRBV5-1 and TRBJ2-1, with no clear D. Trimming shortened V by 3 bases and J by 7 bases, and 5 bases separated the two germline ends. Per the germline V gene, CDR1 is SGHRS and CDR2 is YFSETQ. CDR3 length: 11 amino acids. The CDR3 spells CASSSPNEQFF. CDR3 nucleotides: TGCGCCAGCAGCTCACCGAATGAGCAGTTCTTC.

V usage is TRBV29-1 and J usage is TRBJ2-1, with D unresolved. CDR1 and CDR2 from the germline V gene are SQVTM and ANQGSEA. V was cut by 3 bases and J by 9 bases, with 12 bases left in between. The CDR3 is 12 amino acids. DNA for the CDR3: TGCAGCGTTGACCCCCTGCGTGGTGAGCAGTTCTTC. As protein: CSVDPLRGEQFF.

The rearrangement links TRBV28 to TRBJ2-7; 7 nucleotides match TRBD2. There are 15 residues in the CDR3. Trimming took 6 bases from V and 3 from J; bases not matched to a gene: 11. The germline V gene has CDR1 MDHEN and CDR2 SYDVKM. Written as DNA, the CDR3 is TGTGCCAGCAGCTTAATCCGGGACTACTTCTACGAGCAGTACTTC. Translating it yields CASSLIRDYFYEQYF.

The V gene is TRBV5-4, the J gene TRBJ2-1, with D possibly called TRBD1 or TRBD2 (5 bases each). V gave up 1 base and J gave up 8 bases, with 13 bases separating them. CDR1 SGHNT and CDR2 YYREEE come from the germline V gene (reference sequence). This CDR3 is 14 amino acids long. The CDR3 nucleotides are TGTGCCAGCAGCTTGTGGAGTGGGACGCATGAGCAGTTCTTC. Translation: CASSLWSGTHEQFF.

This chain connects TRBV5-5 to TRBJ2-7, with 11 bases fitting TRBD1. The CDR3 totals 16 residues. After removal of 4 bases from V and 0 bases from J, the junction contained 6 bases not matched to a gene. Germline CDR1 and CDR2: SGHKS and YYEKEE (reference sequence). DNA for the CDR3: TGTGCCAGCAGCCGTGTCGGGACAGGGGGCTCCTACGAGCAGTACTTC. It yields the protein CASSRVGTGGSYEQYF. The full variable domain, completed using reference TRBV5-5 and TRBJ2-7, is DAGVTQSPTHLIKTRGQQVTLRCSPISGHKSVSWYQQVLGQGPQFIFQYYEKEERGRGNFPDRFSARQFPNYSSELNVNALLLGDSALYLCASSRVGTGGSYEQYFGPGTRLTVT.

CDR3 bases: TGTGCCAGTAGTAACCGACAGGCCCATCGGGAAGCTTTCTTT. Protein product: CASSNRQAHREAFF. The J gene is TRBJ1-1, the V gene TRBV19; D is perhaps TRBD1 (6 bases). V gave up 4 bases and J gave up 8 bases, with 17 bases separating them. CDR3 length: 14 residues. From germline, CDR1 is LNHDA and CDR2 SQIVND (reference sequence).

The chain recombines TRBV19 with TRBJ1-1; 8 bases map to TRBD1. J was trimmed by 1 base and V by 5 bases; bases with no gene match: 15. This CDR3 spans 18 amino acids. The germline gives CDR1 LNHDA, CDR2 SQIVND (reference sequence). CDR3: CASSPYGGGTGGNTEAFF. CDR3 coding DNA: TGTGCCAGTAGTCCTTACGGAGGGGGGACAGGTGGGAACACTGAAGCTTTCTTT. Combining the CDR3 with reference TRBV19 and TRBJ1-1 gives the whole variable domain DGGITQSPKYLFRKEGQNVTLSCEQNLNHDAMYWYRQDPGQGLRLIYYSQIVNDFQKGDIAEGYSVSREKKESFPLTVTSAQKNPTAFYLCASSPYGGGTGGNTEAFFGQGTRLTVV.

This sequence joins TRBV28 and TRBJ1-4; the match to TRBD1 covers 9 bases. Looked up from germline, CDR1 is MDHEN and CDR2 is SYDVKM. CDR3 length equals 15 residues. V gave up 5 bases and J gave up 8 bases; unmatched junction bases: 9. The CDR3: CASSAPGTGREKLFF. The DNA of the CDR3 is TGTGCCAGCAGTGCCCCCGGGACAGGGCGAGAAAAACTGTTTTTT. The whole variable domain, remainder taken from reference TRBV28 and TRBJ1-4, is DVKVTQSSRYLVKRTGEKVFLECVQDMDHENMFWYRQDPGLGLRLIYFSYDVKMKEKGDIPEGYSVSREKKERFSLILESASTNQTSMYLCASSAPGTGREKLFFGSGTQLSVL.

This clone has more than one count but fewer than ten. The V call is TRBV11-3, the J call TRBJ2-7; 8 bases are a match to TRBD1. The germline V gene encodes CDR1 SGHNT and CDR2 YENEEA. V lost 4 bases, J lost 3 bases, and 8 bases stayed unmatched. The CDR3 sequence is 15 residues long. CDR3: CASSSETGDFYEQYF. In nucleotides, the CDR3 is TGTGCCAGCAGCTCGGAGACAGGGGACTTCTACGAGCAGTACTTC.

This chain joins TRBV6-5 and TRBJ2-1, with D possibly TRBD2 on 7 matching bases. Germline loops: CDR1 MNHEY, CDR2 SVGAGI. The CDR3 sequence is 14 residues long. Trimming shortened V by 7 bases and J by 8 bases, and 18 bases separated the two germline ends. The CDR3 here is CASTVRGGNYEQFF. The CDR3 nucleotides are TGTGCCAGCACCGTTAGGGGGGGTAACTATGAGCAGTTCTTC.

The chain is built from TRBV7-8 and TRBJ1-3, with TRBD1 matching over 8 bases. Germline trimming cut 5 bases from V and 0 bases from J; bases unmatched to any gene: 6. The CDR3 is 16 residues long. Germline CDR1 and CDR2: SGHVS and FQNEAQ. CDR3 nucleotide sequence: TGTGCCAGCAGCCAGGGGGCAGCTAGCTCTGGAAACACCATATATTTT. Residues: CASSQGAASSGNTIYF.

J is TRBJ2-2 and V is TRBV19, with D perhaps TRBD1 or TRBD2 (5 bases each). The germline V and J ends were trimmed by 4 bases and 4 bases, with 13 bases remaining between them. Germline loops: CDR1 LNHDA, CDR2 SQIVND (reference sequence). This CDR3 has 15 residues. DNA of the CDR3: TGTGCCAGTAGTAGAGGGACCCTTGGCACCGGGGAGCTGTTTTTT. Translated, it gives CASSRGTLGTGELFF.

The chain recombines TRBV29-1 with TRBJ2-5; D might be TRBD2 (5 bases). Between the trimmed V and J ends, which lost 4 bases and 5 bases, there was a span of 11 bases. The CDR3 loop spans 12 amino acids. Per the germline V gene, CDR1 is SQVTM and CDR2 is ANQGSEA. DNA of the CDR3: TGCAGCGTTGGAGGGCCGCCGGAGACCCAGTACTTC. Its translation: CSVGGPPETQYF.

The chain recombines TRBV7-2 with TRBJ1-2; D gene uncertain. V was clipped by 2 bases and J by 8 bases, with 9 bases between them. This CDR3 comprises 12 residues. Germline V gene data show CDR1 as SGHTA and CDR2 as FQGNSA. CDR3 in amino acids: CASSLSPPGYTF. CDR3 nucleotide sequence: TGTGCCAGCAGCTTATCACCCCCAGGCTACACCTTC.

The chain combines TRBV10-3 with TRBJ2-6, with TRBD2 as a possible D gene (5 bases). V lost 10 bases, J lost 4 bases, and 11 bases lay in between. This CDR3 has 13 residues. Germline values: CDR1 ENHRY, CDR2 SYGVKD. CDR3 in amino acids: CASRETGANVLTF. In DNA form, the CDR3 reads TGTGCCAGCCGGGAAACCGGGGCCAACGTCCTGACTTTC.